The 9 T cell receptor beta chains presented below share a single source sample, sequenced in a study of cytomegalovirus exposure and HLA in healthy donors (dated by TCRdb to 2015 to 2018). Receptor libraries were prepared by the immunoSEQ multiplex PCR assay. For the multiplex PCR, a mixture combining 60 forward primers for TCR Vbeta segments and 13 reverse primers for TCR Jbeta segments was used. TCRdb's version of the immuneACCESS table is confined to in-frame rearrangements and falls short of the full clone set. An unresolved V gene accounts for under half of the shortfall where checked; the remainder is of unknown origin. Here the sample has fewer than 70,000 clones; roughly 74% occur a single time. 11% of the sample is held by the ten biggest clonotypes. Sequenced material: PBMCs. The source is a woman aged 55-75 years in good health and CMV-seropositive.

The rearrangement links TRBV9 to TRBJ1-6; D is perhaps TRBD1 (6 bases). V lost 0 bases and J 6 bases, leaving 13 bases between the germline ends. The CDR3 has 16 amino acids. Germline values: CDR1 SGDLS, CDR2 YYNGEE. The CDR3, as DNA: TGTGCCAGCAGCGTAGGGCCAGGGGAAGGTAATTCACCCCTCCACTTT. Protein product: CASSVGPGEGNSPLHF.

The V call is TRBV10-3, the J call TRBJ2-7; 9 positions match TRBD1. Trimming removed 11 bases from V and 4 bases from J; junction bases left unmatched: 6. The CDR3 has 12 residues. Germline values: CDR1 ENHRY, CDR2 SYGVKD. CDR3 sequence: CAAWDREYEQYF. The CDR3 region has the DNA TGTGCCGCCTGGGACAGGGAGTACGAGCAGTACTTC.

This chain uses TRBV6-5 with TRBJ1-5; D not resolved. The germline gives CDR1 MNHEY, CDR2 SVGAGI. The length of the CDR3 is 14 residues. V lost 6 bases, J lost 7 bases, and 16 bases lay in between. CDR3 DNA: TGTGCCAGCAGGTCGGGCCTGCCGGGGCAGCCCCAGCATTTT. Its protein is CASRSGLPGQPQHF.

The V gene is TRBV6-5, the J gene TRBJ1-5; 9 bases map to TRBD1. CDR1 is MNHEY and CDR2 is SVGAGI in the germline V gene. V shed 10 bases, J shed 4 bases, and the junction held 5 bases outside the gene matches. This CDR3 region has 13 residues. CDR3 DNA sequence: TGTGCCACACAGGGGGCGCTTAATCAGCCCCAGCATTTT. This translates into CATQGALNQPQHF.

V gene TRBV6-6 combines with J gene TRBJ2-1; D not resolved. V was trimmed by 2 bases and J by 10 bases, leaving 12 bases between them. This CDR3 has 13 amino acids. Looked up from germline, CDR1 is MNHNY and CDR2 is SVGAGI (reference sequence). The CDR3 DNA reads TGTGCCAGCAGTTACGGGCCCTTTGGCGAGCAGTTCTTC. This encodes CASSYGPFGEQFF.

The CDR3 is CASRDRGNEKLFF. As DNA, the CDR3 is TGTGCCAGCAGGGACAGGGGTAATGAAAAACTGTTTTTT. The chain couples TRBV25-1 to TRBJ1-4; 9 nucleotides line up with TRBD1. This CDR3 is built from 13 residues. Germline values: CDR1 MGHDK, CDR2 SYGVNS. Trimming removed 6 bases from V and 4 bases from J; junction bases left unmatched: 0. Using reference TRBV25-1 and TRBJ1-4 for the parts outside the CDR3, the full variable domain is EADIYQTPRYLVIGTGKKITLECSQTMGHDKMYWYQQDPGMELHLIHYSYGVNSTEKGDLSSESTVSRIRTEHFPLTLESARPSHTSQYLCASRDRGNEKLFFGSGTQLSVL.

The chain links TRBV5-6 to TRBJ2-7; 8 nucleotides agree with TRBD2. V dropped 4 bases and J dropped 4; count of bases not matched to a gene: 1. The CDR3 is 12 residues long. Germline V gene sequence: CDR1 SGHDT, CDR2 YYEEEE. CDR3 DNA: TGTGCCAGCAGCCCGGGGGGGTACGAGCAGTACTTC. Amino acids: CASSPGGYEQYF. The variable domain in full, completed from reference TRBV5-6 and TRBJ2-7, reads DAGVTQSPTHLIKTRGQQVTLRCSPKSGHDTVSWYQQALGQGPQFIFQYYEEEERQRGNFPDRFSGHQFPNYSSELNVNALLLGDSALYLCASSPGGYEQYFGPGTRLTVT.

The rearrangement uses TRBV11-2 and TRBJ1-4, with D uncertain. Germline V lookup: CDR1 SGHAT, CDR2 FQNNGV. The CDR3 runs 13 residues. The V end lost 1 base, the J end lost 5 bases, and 5 bases lay between the germline ends. The CDR3 sequence is CASSLAPNEKLFF. In DNA, the CDR3 is TGTGCCAGCAGCTTAGCCCCGAATGAAAAACTGTTTTTT.

The chain links TRBV4-2 to TRBJ1-2; 7 nucleotides agree with TRBD1. With V trimmed by 0 bases and J by 4 bases, 11 bases remained unmatched. This CDR3 contains 17 residues. Germline V gives CDR1 LGHNA, CDR2 YNFKEQ. The CDR3 loop reads CASSQDRTGTVSYGYTF. CDR3 bases: TGTGCCAGCAGCCAAGATCGGACTGGGACAGTGAGCTATGGCTACACCTTC.